This T cell receptor (beta chain) appears in the sequencing data of a study of tumor T cells in aggressive B-cell lymphoma. Using immunoSEQ multiplex PCR, the repertoire was profiled, and TCRdb retains in-frame clones only, with some absent. The data contain a few thousand clones, under 95% of them singletons. Germline V gene sequence: CDR1 SGHAT, CDR2 FQNNGV. The CDR3 extends over 15 amino acids. V shed 5 bases and J 9 bases; nucleotides not matched to a gene: 13. The source of this sequence is an adult with diffuse large B cell lymphoma. This chain links TRBV11-2 with TRBJ2-1, with 7 bases aligning to TRBD2. Sequenced input: tumor tissue. CDR3 sequence: CASSRVGGSGVEQFF. For the CDR3, the DNA is TGTGCCAGCAGCCGGGTCGGCGGGAGTGGGGTTGAGCAGTTCTTC.